Each of the 21 T cell receptor beta chains below was sequenced from the same sample in a study of T cell responses to AZD1222 COVID-19 vaccine. Produced via immunoSEQ multiplex PCR; TCRdb's table is partial and in-frame only. The table lists 130,000 or so clones, 90% to 95% of them singletons. Sample: peripheral blood, taken 28 days after the second AZD1222 dose. Receptors were obtained from an adult who received the AZD1222 COVID-19 vaccine.

This clone showed up just a few times. The chain employs TRBV5-4 and TRBJ2-5, with D tentatively TRBD1 (5 bases). The V gene lost 7 bases and the J gene lost 4 bases, with 17 bases spanning the gap. The CDR3 sequence is 14 residues long. Per the germline V gene, CDR1 is SGHNT and CDR2 is YYREEE (reference sequence). In DNA, the CDR3 is TGTGCCAGCGGTGATGGGGCGGTGGTAGAGACCCAGTACTTC. This encodes CASGDGAVVETQYF.

The chain employs TRBV2 and TRBJ2-5; 10 bases map to TRBD2. The V and J ends lost 6 bases and 4 bases, in that order; junction bases with no gene match: 8. The CDR3 is 15 amino acids. Germline CDR1 and CDR2: SNHLY and FYNNEI. The CDR3 DNA follows: TGTGCCAGCAGGGCCTTTCCTAGCGGGGGAGAGACCCAGTACTTC. It translates to CASRAFPSGGETQYF.

The chain links TRBV28 to TRBJ2-1; D gene ambiguous. The V and J ends lost 4 bases and 4 bases respectively, with 14 bases between them. CDR1 and CDR2 (germline): MDHEN, SYDVKM. This CDR3 spans 15 amino acids. The CDR3 DNA reads TGTGCCAGCAGTTCTGCTTTTGGCAATTACAATGAGCAGTTCTTC. Its translation: CASSSAFGNYNEQFF.

The chain joins TRBV9 to TRBJ1-2; no reliable D call. The germline V gene encodes CDR1 SGDLS and CDR2 YYNGEE. This CDR3 has 14 residues. Trimming shortened V by 5 bases and J by 4 bases, and 15 bases separated the two germline ends. The CDR3, as DNA: TGTGCCAGCAGTCTAGGAGGGCAGACCTATGGCTACACCTTC. Protein product: CASSLGGQTYGYTF.

The genes are TRBV5-4 and TRBJ2-1, with 7 nucleotides matching TRBD1. The CDR3 has 15 residues. Germline values: CDR1 SGHNT, CDR2 YYREEE (reference sequence). The trim removed 1 base at V and 8 bases at J, leaving 9 bases unmatched. In DNA, the CDR3 is TGTGCCAGCAGCTTGCGGGACAGAAGGTTCGATGAGCAGTTCTTC. This sequence encodes CASSLRDRRFDEQFF.

The chain has TRBV6-6 and TRBJ1-4; D uncertain. Germline CDR1 MNHNY, CDR2 SVGAGI (reference sequence). Trimming left V 6 bases short and J 6 bases short, with 17 bases between. CDR3 length: 15 residues. Here the CDR3 reads CASRRREGRHEKLFF. The CDR3 bases are TGTGCCAGCAGACGGAGGGAAGGCCGTCATGAAAAACTGTTTTTT.

The chain is built from TRBV7-9 and TRBJ2-3; D gene unclear. Deletions cut 1 base from V and 4 bases from J, with 3 bases between. CDR3 length: 12 residues. Germline CDR1 SEHNR, CDR2 FQNEAQ (reference sequence). The CDR3, as DNA: TGTGCCAGCAGCTTAGTGCCAGATACGCAGTATTTT. Translated, it gives CASSLVPDTQYF.

This clone showed up just once. This chain connects TRBV7-9 to TRBJ2-7, with D possibly TRBD2 on 5 matching bases. Germline CDR1 reads SEHNR; CDR2 reads FQNEAQ (reference sequence). The CDR3 runs to 14 residues. With 2 bases removed from V and 4 bases from J, the gap between germline ends came to 12 bases. The CDR3 here is CASSLSRGGYEQYF. The CDR3 coding sequence is TGTGCCAGCAGCTTAAGCAGAGGCGGGTACGAGCAGTACTTC.

The chain carries TRBV2 and TRBJ1-5; D is unclear. Per the germline V gene, CDR1 is SNHLY and CDR2 is FYNNEI. The CDR3 sequence is 15 residues long. V lost 8 bases to trimming and J lost 6 bases, with 20 bases between them. CDR3 bases: TGTGCCAGCGCGGCAGAAGCACGAGTAGGTCAGCCCCAGCATTTT. This codes for CASAAEARVGQPQHF. Full variable domain (outside the CDR3, taken from reference TRBV2 and TRBJ1-5): EPEVTQTPSHQVTQMGQEVILRCVPISNHLYFYWYRQILGQKVEFLVSFYNNEISEKSEIFDDQFSVERPDGSNFTLKIRSTKLEDSAMYFCASAAEARVGQPQHFGDGTRLSIL.

The rearrangement uses TRBV7-2 and TRBJ2-2; D call uncertain. The CDR3 is 15 amino acids. Trimming took off 2 bases at V and 3 bases at J, with 10 bases between the two ends. CDR1 is SGHTA, CDR2 FQGNSA, per germline. CDR3 sequence (DNA): TGTGCCAGCAGCTTATCCAGTTCCTACACCGGGGAGCTGTTTTTT. It encodes CASSLSSSYTGELFF.

The chain uses TRBV10-2 and TRBJ2-3, with 7 bases matching TRBD2. The germline V gene encodes CDR1 WSHSY and CDR2 SAAADI. V lost 0 bases and J lost 1; bases outside the gene matches: 1. CDR3 length equals 15 residues. The CDR3 nucleotides read TGCGCCAGCAGTGAGTCCCGGGGGGGCACAGATACGCAGTATTTT. Its translation: CASSESRGGTDTQYF.

The V gene is TRBV14, the J gene TRBJ2-1; D may be TRBD1 (6 bases). The CDR3 consists of 15 residues. The ends were cut back, 0 bases at V and 12 bases at J, with 18 bases in the middle. CDR1 and CDR2 (germline): SGHDN, FVKESK. The CDR3 sequence is CASSQDPRGSTRQFF. The CDR3, as DNA: TGTGCCAGCAGCCAAGATCCCAGGGGCTCCACGCGGCAGTTCTTC.

This chain links TRBV7-2 with TRBJ2-1, with D possibly matching TRBD1 (6 bases). Germline assignment: CDR1 SGHTA and CDR2 FQGNSA. V dropped 5 bases and J dropped 3 bases, with 8 bases sitting between them. The CDR3 covers 13 residues. CDR3: CASSGQIYNEQFF. CDR3 nucleotides: TGTGCCAGCAGCGGACAGATCTACAATGAGCAGTTCTTC.

The rearrangement links TRBV7-9 to TRBJ1-4; unclear D gene. The length of the CDR3 is 14 residues. CDR1 SEHNR and CDR2 FQNEAQ come from the germline V gene (reference sequence). Between the trimmed V and J ends, which lost 5 bases and 5 bases, there was a span of 12 bases. CDR3 sequence (DNA): TGTGCCAGCAGCCTGCTAGGTAGAAATGAAAAACTGTTTTTT. Translation gives CASSLLGRNEKLFF.

This chain links TRBV19 with TRBJ1-1, with a possible D match to TRBD1 (5 bases). Germline CDR1 is LNHDA and CDR2 is SQIVND (reference sequence). CDR3 length: 16 amino acids. Trimming left V 3 bases short and J 7 bases short, with 21 bases between. The CDR3, as DNA: TGTGCCAGTAGTATTTTCTTGGGGGGGAGTACAGGTGAAGCTTTCTTT. It translates to CASSIFLGGSTGEAFF.

The chain is built from TRBV7-2 and TRBJ2-7; D remains unclear. CDR3 length equals 14 residues. CDR1 is SGHTA and CDR2 is FQGNSA in the germline V gene. V gave up 5 bases and J gave up 4 bases, with 15 bases separating them. Here the CDR3 reads CASSLMGSEYEQYF. CDR3 sequence (DNA): TGTGCCAGCAGCCTTATGGGATCGGAATACGAGCAGTACTTC.

The J gene is TRBJ2-2, the V gene TRBV3-1 (or the pseudogene TRBV3-2); D unclear. Germline-derived CDR1 and CDR2 are LGHDT and YNNKEL (reference sequence). Trimming stripped 1 base from V and 6 bases from J, with 15 bases between. The CDR3 is 16 amino acids. CDR3 sequence: CASSQVQSVNAGELFF. The CDR3 nucleotides read TGTGCCAGCAGCCAAGTCCAGAGCGTAAACGCCGGGGAGCTGTTTTTT.

This chain connects TRBV19 to TRBJ2-7; D is unclear. Germline V CDR1 and CDR2: LNHDA, SQIVND (reference sequence). The ends were cut back, 6 bases at V and 3 bases at J, with 9 bases in the middle. The CDR3 covers 12 residues. CDR3 in DNA: TGTGCCAGTAGCGCATCCCTCTACGAGCAGTACTTC. This gives the protein CASSASLYEQYF.

The chain combines TRBV7-9 with TRBJ1-5; D is ambiguous. Trimming left V 3 bases short and J 6 bases short, with 6 bases between. The CDR3 totals 12 residues. CDR1 and CDR2 (germline): SEHNR, FQNEAQ (reference sequence). This CDR3 is CASSFGTQPQHF. CDR3 sequence (DNA): TGTGCCAGCAGCTTCGGAACTCAGCCCCAGCATTTT.

The gene calls are TRBV9 and TRBJ2-1; 7 bases are shared with TRBD1. This CDR3 spans 15 amino acids. Trimming removed 3 bases from V and 9 bases from J; junction bases left unmatched: 12. In germline, CDR1 is SGDLS, CDR2 YYNGEE. The CDR3 region is CASSGPPGQKGEQFF. The CDR3 DNA reads TGTGCCAGCAGCGGCCCCCCGGGACAGAAAGGTGAGCAGTTCTTC.

The rearrangement uses TRBV9 and TRBJ1-3, with 7 positions matching TRBD1. The V gene's germline CDR1 is SGDLS and CDR2 YYNGEE. J gave up 5 bases and V 0 bases, and 8 bases lay outside the gene matches. This CDR3 is built from 16 residues. Here the CDR3 reads CASSVGGGGRRNTIYF. The CDR3 region has the DNA TGTGCCAGCAGCGTAGGAGGAGGGGGCAGGCGAAACACCATATATTTT.